This passage covers 7 T cell receptor beta chains from one sample sequenced in a study of blood T cells in healthy people across ages. A second PCR of 7 to 11 cycles used a sample-barcoded 5' primer and a J-beta primer mix. TCRdb called the 5' RACE reads again in MiXCR, with one record for every CDR3 protein. The table records roughly 650,000 distinct CDR3 sequences, roughly 32% of them present only once. What was sequenced was blood. These receptor sequences come from an elderly woman in good health.

V gene TRBV7-8 combines with J gene TRBJ1-1; no clear D gene. The CDR3 is made up of 18 amino acids. The germline V and J ends were trimmed by 1 base and 1 base, with 19 bases remaining between them. From germline, CDR1 is SGHVS and CDR2 FQNEAQ. Here the CDR3 reads CASSLVSSPARWNTEAFF. DNA of the CDR3: TGTGCCAGCAGCTTAGTTAGTAGTCCCGCCCGGTGGAACACTGAAGCTTTCTTT.

The V gene is TRBV30, the J gene TRBJ2-5, with TRBD1 matching over 11 bases. The CDR3 extends over 16 amino acids. J lost 11 bases, V lost 1 base, and 15 bases had no gene match. Germline CDR1 GTSNPN, CDR2 SVGIG (reference sequence). CDR3 amino acids: CAWSAPGQGVYNEQYF. The CDR3 nucleotides are TGTGCCTGGAGTGCGCCGGGACAGGGGGTTTACAATGAGCAGTACTTC.

The table lists this clonotype with many counts. The J gene is TRBJ2-2, the V gene TRBV7-2, with TRBD1 matching over 7 bases. CDR1 and CDR2 (germline): SGHTA, FQGNSA. This CDR3 contains 14 residues. With V trimmed by 5 bases and J by 7 bases, 7 bases remained unmatched. CDR3 amino acids: CASSLLAGGGELFF. The CDR3 DNA reads as TGTGCCAGCAGCCTCTTGGCAGGGGGCGGGGAGCTGTTTTTT.

This clonotype came up many times. This chain connects TRBV13 to TRBJ2-7; 10 bases map to TRBD1. The germline gives CDR1 PRHDT, CDR2 FYEKMQ (reference sequence). This CDR3 is built from 17 residues. The ends lost 1 base at V and 1 base at J; junction bases unmatched: 7. DNA of the CDR3: TGTGCCAGCAGCTTAGAAGGGACAGGGGCTTCGTCCTACGAGCAGTACTTC. This encodes CASSLEGTGASSYEQYF.

This clonotype was detected a few times. J is TRBJ2-2 and V is TRBV12-3 or TRBV12-4; D ambiguous. The V and J ends lost 2 bases and 5 bases respectively, with 3 bases between them. This CDR3 spans 12 amino acids. The CDR3 DNA reads as TGTGCCAGCAGTTTAAAAACCGGGGAGCTGTTTTTT. It is translated as CASSLKTGELFF.

This clonotype was detected many times. The CDR3 here is CASSLSGLSYEQYF. In DNA, the CDR3 is TGTGCCAGCAGCCTCAGTGGACTCTCCTACGAGCAGTACTTC. The chain recombines TRBV12-3 or TRBV12-4 with TRBJ2-7, with D tentatively TRBD2 (5 bases). The length of the CDR3 is 14 residues. V lost 6 bases, J lost 0 bases, and 12 bases lay in between.

This clonotype has ten or more counts. The chain has TRBV9 and TRBJ2-3; 11 positions match TRBD1. Germline CDR1 reads SGDLS; CDR2 reads YYNGEE. Losses at the gene ends were 3 bases for V and 4 bases for J; bases not matched to a gene: 13. This CDR3 contains 18 residues. The CDR3 DNA sequence: TGTGCCAGCAGCGAAATAAGGACAGGGGGCGCTTTCTCAGATACGCAGTATTTT. Its protein product is CASSEIRTGGAFSDTQYF.